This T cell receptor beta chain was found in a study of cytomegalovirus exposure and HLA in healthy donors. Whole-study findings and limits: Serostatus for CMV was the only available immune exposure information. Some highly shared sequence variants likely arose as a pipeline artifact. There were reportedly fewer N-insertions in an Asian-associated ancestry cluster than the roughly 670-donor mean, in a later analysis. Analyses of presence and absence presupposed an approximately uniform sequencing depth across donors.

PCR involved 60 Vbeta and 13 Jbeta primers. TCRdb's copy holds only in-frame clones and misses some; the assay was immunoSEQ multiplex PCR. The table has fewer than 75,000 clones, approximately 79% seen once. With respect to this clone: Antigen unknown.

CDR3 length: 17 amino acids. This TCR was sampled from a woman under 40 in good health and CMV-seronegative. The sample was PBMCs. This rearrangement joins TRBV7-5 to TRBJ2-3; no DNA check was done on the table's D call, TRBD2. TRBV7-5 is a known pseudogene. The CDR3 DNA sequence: TGTGTCAGAAGCTTATCTCGGGGGGTGGTGGGCACAGATACGCAGTATTTT. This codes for CVRSLSRGVVGTDTQYF.